This TCR beta chain was captured in a study of HIV-infected children after antiretroviral therapy interruption. Study conclusions and caveats: Naive CD4+ CDR3 sharing between time points fell after interruption began.

Noted treatment: PENTA 11 planned treatment interruption arm or continuous ART arm. The germline V gene encodes CDR1 SGHVS and CDR2 FQNEAQ. The V end lost 1 base, the J end lost 5 bases, and 13 bases lay between the germline ends. CDR3 length: 15 residues. In this sample, this clonotype turned up many times. Its antigen remains unidentified. RNA-based 3' RACE libraries used unique molecular identifiers. TCRdb recomputed calls from the 3' RACE reads with MiXCR, one row per CDR3 protein. The repertoire consists of about 15,000 distinct CDR3 sequences, with 3% to 4% occurring once and the leading ten covering around 5%.

Sample: CD45RA+ CD4+ T cells from PBMCs, taken from a donor given antiretroviral therapy, either interrupted or continuous. Sample subset: naive CD4+ CD45RA+ CD45RO- T cells. The chain links TRBV7-8 to TRBJ2-3; unclear D gene. This receptor was taken from a child between 2 and 17 years old with HIV. CDR3 nucleotides: TGTGCCAGCAGCTTAGGAGGCCCACGAGGAGATACGCAGTATTTT. Translated, it gives CASSLGGPRGDTQYF.